What follows are 11 T cell receptor beta chains derived from one specimen sequenced in a study of cytomegalovirus exposure and HLA in healthy donors. This table comes from immunoSEQ multiplex PCR, and its TCRdb copy is limited to in-frame clones, with some not included. The sample carries roughly 150,000 clones, roughly 91% recorded once. Sequenced material: PBMCs. Source of these receptors: a man aged 18 to 30 in good health and CMV-seronegative.

The chain has TRBV6-5 and TRBJ1-2; D is unresolved. CDR1 is MNHEY and CDR2 is SVGAGI in the germline V gene. This CDR3 region has 14 residues. Trimming stripped 0 bases from V and 6 bases from J, with 11 bases between. The CDR3: CASSYSWASDGYTF. For the CDR3, the DNA is TGTGCCAGCAGTTACTCGTGGGCATCGGATGGCTACACCTTC.

This clone was seen only a few times. The chain has TRBV10-3 and TRBJ2-1, with D perhaps matching TRBD2 (6 bases). Per germline, CDR1 ENHRY and CDR2 SYGVKD. Trimming removed 7 bases at V and 8 bases at J, with 15 bases between. This CDR3 contains 13 residues. The CDR3 reads CAINGGGGHEQFF. CDR3 DNA: TGTGCCATCAATGGGGGAGGTGGTCATGAGCAGTTCTTC.

The genes are TRBV5-1 and TRBJ1-6; D is possibly TRBD1 (6 bases). Germline-derived CDR1 and CDR2 are SGHRS and YFSETQ. Trimming removed 4 bases from V and 10 bases from J, with 18 bases in between. CDR3 length equals 15 residues. The CDR3 nucleotides are TGCGCCAGCAGCCCGGGAGGGACAAACGGATCACCCCTCCACTTT. Amino acids: CASSPGGTNGSPLHF.

The chain uses TRBV7-2 and TRBJ2-3; 14 bases line up with TRBD2. The CDR3 contains 16 residues. The trim removed 1 base at V and 7 bases at J, leaving 4 bases unmatched. Germline assignment: CDR1 SGHTA and CDR2 FQGNSA. CDR3 in amino acids: CASSLGLAGGLNTQYF. The DNA of the CDR3 is TGTGCCAGCAGCTTAGGACTAGCGGGGGGGCTGAATACGCAGTATTTT.

The chain couples TRBV28 to TRBJ2-7; 10 positions agree with TRBD2. Germline-derived CDR1 and CDR2 are MDHEN and SYDVKM. The CDR3 is made up of 22 amino acids. V lost 8 bases, J lost 5 bases, and 33 bases stayed unmatched. The CDR3 DNA reads as TGTGCCAGCCGACCGAGAAGCCTACAGGGGGGACTAGCGTCTACGCATCCTAACGAGCAGTACTTC. The encoded protein is CASRPRSLQGGLASTHPNEQYF.

V gene TRBV2 combines with J gene TRBJ1-5, with 12 bases matching TRBD1. The ends lost 2 bases at V and 7 bases at J; junction bases unmatched: 6. CDR1 is SNHLY, CDR2 FYNNEI, per germline. This CDR3 is built from 16 residues. The CDR3 DNA follows: TGTGCCAGCAGTGAAAGGGACAGGGGGCTCTTGCAGCCCCAGCATTTT. It is translated as CASSERDRGLLQPQHF.

The gene calls are TRBV11-2 and TRBJ1-1, with no clear D. Trimming removed 6 bases at V and 2 bases at J, with 16 bases between. Germline values: CDR1 SGHAT, CDR2 FQNNGV. CDR3 size: 15 residues. CDR3 coding DNA: TGTGCCAGCAGACCCATCGCCCAGGTTAACACTGAAGCTTTCTTT. As protein: CASRPIAQVNTEAFF.

The chain couples TRBV4-2 to TRBJ2-7, with 14 nucleotides matching TRBD2. The CDR3 is 16 residues long. With V trimmed by 1 base and J by 7 bases, 6 bases remained unmatched. CDR1 is LGHNA and CDR2 is YNFKEQ in the germline V gene. CDR3 loop: CASSQVLGLAGAEQYF. CDR3 DNA sequence: TGTGCCAGCAGCCAAGTTCTGGGACTAGCGGGAGCTGAGCAGTACTTC.

The genes are TRBV27 and TRBJ2-7; weak D call: TRBD1 (5 bases). Germline V gene data show CDR1 as MNHEY and CDR2 as SMNVEV (reference sequence). The V end was cut by 4 bases, the J end by 6 bases, with 13 bases between. The CDR3 covers 13 residues. CDR3 nucleotides: TGTGCCAGCAGTTCGTCCTCAGGGATCGAGCAGTACGTC. This sequence encodes CASSSSSGIEQYV.

The chain is built from TRBV19 and TRBJ1-5; 7 bases are shared with TRBD1. The V gene's germline CDR1 is LNHDA and CDR2 SQIVND (reference sequence). J was trimmed by 0 bases and V by 2 bases; bases with no gene match: 7. The CDR3 runs 17 residues. The DNA of the CDR3 is TGTGCCAGTAGTATAAGTACAGGGGCGGATAGCAATCAGCCCCAGCATTTT. Protein: CASSISTGADSNQPQHF.

In nucleotides, the CDR3 is TGTGCCAGCAGAGCAGGGGGTCTTGCCGGGGAGCTGTTTTTT. It codes for CASRAGGLAGELFF. V gene TRBV6-5 combines with J gene TRBJ2-2; TRBD1 matches 7 bases. The CDR3 is 14 residues long. V lost 6 bases and J lost 6; bases outside the gene matches: 7. The germline V gene has CDR1 MNHEY and CDR2 SVGAGI.